Described below is a single T cell receptor (beta chain) sequence and its context. This clone showed up just once. This clone's antigen is unknown. No much larger clone exists at a distance of one base, and base qualities are not known. The immunoSEQ Assay, a bias-controlled multiplex PCR, was used to amplify TCRbeta CDR3 regions from genomic DNA. From the authors' description of their analysis: Within the assay, amplification of reference gene primers was used to estimate how many nucleated cells each sample contained. To quantify the absolute abundance of each unique TCRbeta CDR3 rearrangement, sequence reads were collapsed and filtered. Productive Simpson clonality was computed per sample as the square root of Simpson's diversity index over productive rearrangements. Drawn from immuneACCESS, this table holds only the in-frame rearrangements with V and J called that TCRdb kept. Clones are partly lost; checked studies trace under half to an unresolved V gene and leave the rest unexplained. V and J calls and clone size come straight from that table; D and trimming were deduced from the DNA. In this sample the table shows 97,000 or so clones, around 87% of which occur a single time. Of the sample, 3% is held by the ten largest clones.

This sample was included in a study of blood T cell repertoires in COVID-19 (dated by TCRdb to about 2020). Some background on the complete study: Samples from collaborators originated in the United States, Italy and Spain and spanned both the acute and convalescent phases of COVID-19. The prospective study material was composed of cDNA or gDNA derived from T cells, B-cell-depleted T cells, or PBMCs. The dataset comprised deeply sampled blood TCRbeta repertoires from subjects exposed to, actively infected with, or recovered from COVID-19. The repertoires were made available in a free public database intended to serve as a resource for research on the immune response to SARS-CoV-2. Samples were obtained from the ongoing ImmuneRACE study (first 160 participants) and from over a thousand subjects provided by 6 global collaborators. Nearly every sample came with metadata listing a de-identified subject ID, COVID-19 status, age in years and sex. Where HLA class I and class II types were available, the types were taken from metadata supplied by the sample provider, not from assay-based typing. Points the paper makes about the study in general: The quantity of clinical and demographic metadata differed by source and by participant and was supplied without curation.

Collaborating institutions collected whole blood in K2EDTA tubes following their own protocols. For TCRbeta analysis, collaborator samples were shipped as frozen whole blood, as isolated PBMCs, or as DNA extracted from either sample type. Inclusive of the bounding cysteine and phenylalanine, the CDR3 is 15 residues long. Just CDR3 DNA is preserved here, 45 bases in frame from base 1. At the junction V is shortened by 4 bases and J by 6 bases; bases outside the gene matches: 7. CDR1 and CDR2 are drawn from the germline V gene (reference sequence): SGHNT, YYREEE. The sample was peripheral blood. This clonotype was obtained from a man aged 45-65 years with active or convalescent COVID-19. The chain links TRBV5-4 with TRBJ2-3; 11 middle bases align to TRBD1. Here is the DNA: TGTGCCAGCAGCCCCGGACAGGGGGCGTTCGATACGCAGTATTTT. Translation gives CASSPGQGAFDTQYF. Supplemented by the reference TRBV5-4 and TRBJ2-3 proteins around the CDR3, the complete variable domain is ETGVTQSPTHLIKTRGQQVTLRCSSQSGHNTVSWYQQALGQGPQFIFQYYREEENGRGNFPPRFSGLQFPNYSSELNVNALELDDSALYLCASSPGQGAFDTQYFGPGTRLTVL.